These 14 T cell receptor beta chains originate from one sample sequenced in a study of T-cell memory formation after mild COVID-19. A single record per CDR3 protein comes from TCRdb applying MiXCR to the 5' RACE reads. The table lists 350,000 to 500,000 distinct CDR3 sequences, around 18% of them singletons. The sample consisted of PBMCs or a T cell subset sorted from them (not recorded which). All receptors come from an adult woman who had mild COVID-19 (a few samples of this study predate the infection). Cell type and time point are not known.

This clonotype has just a few counts. J is TRBJ2-5 and V is TRBV4-1; D uncertain. Germline CDR1 and CDR2: MGHRA and YSYEKL. V was clipped by 0 bases and J by 9 bases, with 14 bases between them. The length of the CDR3 is 14 residues. CDR3 amino acids: CASSQEGVGIAQYF. In DNA form, the CDR3 reads TGCGCCAGCAGCCAAGAAGGTGTGGGGATTGCCCAGTACTTC.

There are a few counts of this clonotype. The rearrangement joins TRBV3-1 to TRBJ1-1; unclear D gene. The CDR3 runs 14 residues. The V gene's germline CDR1 is LGHDT and CDR2 YNNKEL (reference sequence). V lost 5 bases to trimming and J lost 1 base, with 11 bases between them. This chain's CDR3 is CASSSGMGNTEAFF. The CDR3 region has the DNA TGTGCCAGCAGCTCGGGGATGGGGAACACTGAAGCTTTCTTT.

The chain combines TRBV6-4 with TRBJ2-2; D is perhaps TRBD1 (5 bases). V was pared by 0 bases and J by 4 bases, with 6 bases between. This CDR3 has 14 residues. Germline V CDR1 and CDR2: MRHNA, SNTAGT. The CDR3 DNA reads as TGTGCCAGCAGTGACTCCAGGGCCACCGGGGAGCTGTTTTTT. Its protein product is CASSDSRATGELFF.

The V call is TRBV27, the J call TRBJ2-7; 7 nucleotides align to TRBD2. This CDR3 has 14 amino acids. V lost 2 bases, J lost 2 bases, and 3 bases stayed unmatched. CDR1 MNHEY and CDR2 SMNVEV come from the germline V gene (reference sequence). This CDR3 is CASSLRAGPYEQYF. The CDR3 coding sequence is TGTGCCAGCAGTTTACGAGCGGGGCCCTACGAGCAGTACTTC.

J is TRBJ2-3 and V is TRBV4-1, with 8 bases that match TRBD2. In germline, CDR1 is MGHRA, CDR2 YSYEKL. The CDR3 contains 15 residues. V shed 4 bases and J 4 bases; nucleotides not matched to a gene: 7. Here the CDR3 DNA reads TGCGCCAGCAGCCCAGCGGGGGACCCCCCAGATACGCAGTATTTT. This gives the protein CASSPAGDPPDTQYF.

This rearrangement joins TRBV5-1 to TRBJ2-7; 9 bases match TRBD1. V shed 5 bases, J shed 6 bases, and the junction held 15 bases outside the gene matches. In germline, CDR1 is SGHRS, CDR2 YFSETQ. This CDR3 has 16 residues. Written as DNA, the CDR3 is TGCGCCAGCAGTCAAAATAATCCGGGACAGGGAGGCGAGCAGTACTTC. Encoded protein: CASSQNNPGQGGEQYF.

The sample holds one count of this clonotype. The chain links TRBV29-1 to TRBJ1-2, with TRBD1 matching over 10 bases. In germline, CDR1 is SQVTM, CDR2 ANQGSEA. Trimming took 8 bases from V and 2 from J; bases not matched to a gene: 14. This CDR3 is 16 amino acids long. CDR3 nucleotide sequence: TGCAGCTTAAAATGGGACAGGGGTTCGGGAAACTATGGCTACACCTTC. Translated: CSLKWDRGSGNYGYTF. The full variable domain, in which reference TRBV29-1 and TRBJ1-2 provide the parts outside the CDR3, is SAVISQKPSRDICQRGTSLTIQCQVDSQVTMMFWYRQQPGQSLTLIATANQGSEATYESGFVIDKFPISRPNLTFSTLTVSNMSPEDSSIYLCSLKWDRGSGNYGYTFGSGTRLTVV.

The J gene is TRBJ2-7, the V gene TRBV18; 7 bases match TRBD2. Trimming removed 3 bases from V and 6 bases from J; junction bases left unmatched: 11. The CDR3 contains 15 residues. Germline-derived CDR1 and CDR2 are KGHSH and LQKENI. CDR3 protein: CASSPDQLATGEQYF. CDR3 coding DNA: TGTGCCAGCTCACCCGACCAACTAGCGACGGGCGAGCAGTACTTC.

This clonotype has just a few counts. This chain joins TRBV20-1 and TRBJ1-6, with unresolved D. This CDR3 contains 13 residues. V lost 1 base to trimming and J lost 10 bases, with 11 bases between them. CDR1 DFQATT and CDR2 SNEGSKA come from the germline V gene (reference sequence). This chain's CDR3 is CSARALTRSPLHF. The CDR3, as DNA: TGCAGTGCTAGAGCCCTAACAAGGTCACCCCTCCACTTT.

The chain has TRBV29-1 and TRBJ1-2; no firm D call. CDR1 and CDR2 (germline): SQVTM, ANQGSEA. The V end was cut by 0 bases, the J end by 8 bases, with 16 bases between. CDR3 size: 14 residues. The CDR3 bases are TGCAGCGTTGAAGATCCTCGACAAGCGGCGGGCTACACCTTC. As protein: CSVEDPRQAAGYTF.

The sample holds a few counts of this clonotype. This chain uses TRBV4-1 with TRBJ2-7; tentative D call: TRBD2 (5 bases). Trimming shortened V by 0 bases and J by 2 bases, and 14 bases separated the two germline ends. Germline V gene lookup returns CDR1 MGHRA and CDR2 YSYEKL. CDR3 size: 16 residues. The CDR3 nucleotides read TGCGCCAGCAGCCAAGATATACGGGGAACCACCTACGAGCAGTACTTC. As protein: CASSQDIRGTTYEQYF.

This clonotype was recorded a few times. This sequence joins TRBV18 and TRBJ1-1, with D perhaps matching TRBD1 (5 bases). Germline-derived CDR1 and CDR2 are KGHSH and LQKENI. CDR3 length: 16 amino acids. Between the trimmed V and J ends, which lost 3 bases and 0 bases, there was a span of 14 bases. This chain's CDR3 is CASSPGGRGMNTEAFF. The CDR3 nucleotides read TGTGCCAGCTCACCTGGGGGACGGGGTATGAACACTGAAGCTTTCTTT.

This clonotype has only a few counts. The chain's CDR3 is CASSHLWEAPVGGYTF. CDR3 in DNA: TGTGCCAGCAGCCACTTATGGGAAGCGCCGGTCGGTGGCTACACCTTC. The chain is built from TRBV11-2 and TRBJ1-2; D gene ambiguous. The V gene lost 5 bases and the J gene lost 7 bases, with 23 bases spanning the gap. Germline CDR1 and CDR2: SGHAT and FQNNGV. This CDR3 has 16 amino acids. Looking up the rest from reference TRBV11-2 and TRBJ1-2 gives the full variable domain: EAGVAQSPRYKIIEKRQSVAFWCNPISGHATLYWYQQILGQGPKLLIQFQNNGVVDDSQLPKDRFSAERLKGVDSTLKIQPAKLEDSAVYLCASSHLWEAPVGGYTFGSGTRLTVV.

This clonotype appeared many times. V is TRBV5-1 and J is TRBJ2-1; 7 nucleotides agree with TRBD1. Losses at the gene ends were 5 bases for V and 4 bases for J; bases not matched to a gene: 9. This CDR3 region has 15 residues. Looked up from germline, CDR1 is SGHRS and CDR2 is YFSETQ. CDR3 DNA sequence: TGCGCCAGCAGTCCCACAGGGGTTTCATACAATGAGCAGTTCTTC. It is translated as CASSPTGVSYNEQFF.